This TCR beta chain appears in the sequencing data of a study of PD-1 blockade in classical Hodgkin lymphoma. Findings and caveats of the study: When set against healthy donors, newly diagnosed patients were reported to show lower baseline TCR diversity. CD4+ TCR diversity, unlike CD8+, climbed significantly by C4D1.

Relapse was seen in all patients after autologous stem cell transplantation, and brentuximab vedotin exposure was variable. In regard to this clone: What it binds is not known.

Clones were sequenced by immunoSEQ multiplex PCR, and TCRdb holds only the in-frame ones, with some missing. The profile shows 98,000 or so clones, roughly nine tenths of them singletons. The length of the CDR3 is 11 residues. CDR1 is LNHDA, CDR2 SQIVND, per germline (reference sequence). Trimming removed 9 bases from V and 7 bases from J, with 13 bases in between. Sequenced here: peripheral blood mononuclear cells (PBMCs), sampled before the second cycle of nivolumab. V gene TRBV19 combines with J gene TRBJ2-7, with D tentatively TRBD1 (6 bases). The receptor comes from a human donor with classical Hodgkin lymphoma. This CDR3 is CASRGPGEQYF. CDR3 DNA sequence: TGTGCCAGCAGGGGACCAGGGGAGCAGTACTTC.